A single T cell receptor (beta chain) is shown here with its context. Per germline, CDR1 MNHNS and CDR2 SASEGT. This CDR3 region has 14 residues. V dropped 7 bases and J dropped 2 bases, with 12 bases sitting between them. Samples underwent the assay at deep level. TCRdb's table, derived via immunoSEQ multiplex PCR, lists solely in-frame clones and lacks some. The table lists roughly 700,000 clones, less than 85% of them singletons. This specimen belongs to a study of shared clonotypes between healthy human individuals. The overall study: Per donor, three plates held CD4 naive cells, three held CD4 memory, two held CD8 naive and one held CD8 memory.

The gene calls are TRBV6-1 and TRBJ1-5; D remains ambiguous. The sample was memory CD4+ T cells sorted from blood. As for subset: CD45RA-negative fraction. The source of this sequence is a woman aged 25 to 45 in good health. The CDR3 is CASNEWSGNQPQHF. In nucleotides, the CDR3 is TGTGCCAGCAACGAATGGTCCGGCAATCAGCCCCAGCATTTT.